These T cell receptor beta chains were read from a single sample in a study of OX40 agonist ivuxolimab in advanced cancers. Sequenced by immunoSEQ multiplex PCR; TCRdb stores in-frame clones only, minus some. In the table there are roughly 38,000 clones, around 82% of which are singletons. Source: CD4+ or CD8+ T cells sorted from blood, taken in a trial of the OX40 agonist ivuxolimab. The source of these receptors is an adult with an advanced solid tumor such as melanoma, head and neck, liver or kidney cancer. Both conserved end residues are part of each CDR3. Fields, in order: V gene, J gene, D gene, clone size, CDR3 DNA, CDR3 protein. D genes are given only for firm matches. Rows may omit the clone size; those that give it use once, few, many or a size class.

V gene: TRBV28
J gene: TRBJ2-5
D gene: .
clone size: .
CDR3 DNA: TGTGCCAGCAGTTTTCGGGAGACCCAGTACTTC
CDR3 protein: CASSFRETQYF

V gene: TRBV5-1
J gene: TRBJ1-3
D gene: .
clone size: .
CDR3 DNA: TGCGCCAGCAGCTTGCGCGGAGGGGCTTCTGGAAACACCATATATTTT
CDR3 protein: CASSLRGGASGNTIYF

V gene: TRBV7-9
J gene: TRBJ2-1
D gene: .
clone size: .
CDR3 DNA: TGTGCCAGCAGCTTTGTGGAGCTCGCGGCCAATGAGCAGTTCTTC
CDR3 protein: CASSFVELAANEQFF

V gene: TRBV19
J gene: TRBJ2-3
D gene: TRBD2
clone size: .
CDR3 DNA: TGTGCCAGTAGTTTGTCTAGCGGGGGCTATACAACAGATACGCAGTATTTT
CDR3 protein: CASSLSSGGYTTDTQYF

V gene: TRBV6-6
J gene: TRBJ2-5
D gene: .
clone size: .
CDR3 DNA: TGTGCCAGCAGTTACTCCCTGAACCAAGAGACCCAGTACTTC
CDR3 protein: CASSYSLNQETQYF

V gene: TRBV7-9
J gene: TRBJ2-2
D gene: TRBD2
clone size: .
CDR3 DNA: TGTGCCAGCAGCCCGATCGGGGGGGTAACCGGGGAGCTGTTTTTT
CDR3 protein: CASSPIGGVTGELFF

V gene: TRBV6-1
J gene: TRBJ1-6
D gene: .
clone size: once
CDR3 DNA: TGTGCCAGCAGTGGGTCAGGGACCTTCAGTAATTCACCCCTCCACTTT
CDR3 protein: CASSGSGTFSNSPLHF

V gene: TRBV15
J gene: TRBJ2-5
D gene: .
clone size: once
CDR3 DNA: TGTGCCACCAGCAGAGTCTCTGAGACCCAGTACTTC
CDR3 protein: CATSRVSETQYF

V gene: TRBV2
J gene: TRBJ1-5
D gene: TRBD1
clone size: .
CDR3 DNA: TGTGCCAGCAGTGAAGGCGGGACAGTTAGCAATCAGCCCCAGCATTTT
CDR3 protein: CASSEGGTVSNQPQHF

V gene: TRBV15
J gene: TRBJ2-7
D gene: .
clone size: .
CDR3 DNA: TGTGCCACGTCCCCTGGGGCGACTCACCCCTACGAGCAGTACTTC
CDR3 protein: CATSPGATHPYEQYF

V gene: TRBV27
J gene: TRBJ1-5
D gene: .
clone size: .
CDR3 DNA: TGTGCCAGCAGTCGGGGCGGTGGCAATCAGCCCCAGCATTTT
CDR3 protein: CASSRGGGNQPQHF

V gene: TRBV5-8
J gene: TRBJ2-1
D gene: TRBD2
clone size: .
CDR3 DNA: TGTGCCAGCAGCCCCCATAGCGGGGCGGGCAGGTTCTTC
CDR3 protein: CASSPHSGAGRFF

V gene: TRBV9
J gene: TRBJ2-7
D gene: TRBD1
clone size: few
CDR3 DNA: TGTGCCAGCAGCGTAGGAGATGGGACAGATATCTACGAGCAGTACTTC
CDR3 protein: CASSVGDGTDIYEQYF

V gene: TRBV5-6
J gene: TRBJ2-5
D gene: TRBD2
clone size: few
CDR3 DNA: TGTGCCAGCAGCGAACTAGCGAAAGAGACCCAGTACTTC
CDR3 protein: CASSELAKETQYF

V gene: TRBV5-1
J gene: TRBJ1-5
D gene: .
clone size: .
CDR3 DNA: TGCGCCAGCAGCTTGGACGGATATAGCAATCAGCCCCAGCATTTT
CDR3 protein: CASSLDGYSNQPQHF

V gene: TRBV6-1
J gene: TRBJ1-4
D gene: .
clone size: .
CDR3 DNA: TGTGCCATCGGTCGGGCGGGTAATGAAAAACTGTTTTTT
CDR3 protein: CAIGRAGNEKLFF

V gene: TRBV29-1
J gene: TRBJ1-1
D gene: TRBD1
clone size: .
CDR3 DNA: TGCAGCGTCCCGAGACAGGGTCCAGACACTGAAGCTTTCTTT
CDR3 protein: CSVPRQGPDTEAFF